These 12 T cell receptor beta chains share one sample of origin, sequenced in a study of T cell repertoires in cytomegalovirus infection. Antigens of these TCRs are unknown. In TCRdb, the reads were re-called with MiXCR into one record per CDR3 protein. Seen here are some 940,000 distinct CDR3 sequences, about a third observed once, and the top ten hold roughly 13%. Sample: cultured CD8+ T cells from PBMCs, taken from culture after CMV antigen stimulation. The receptors originated from a human donor in good health (CMV status not recorded). Some clones in this sample may be carry-over from other donors' samples.

The CDR3 bases are TGTGCCAGCAGGCTAACAGGGAGGAATGAAAAACTGTTTTTT. As protein: CASRLTGRNEKLFF. The chain couples TRBV7-4 to TRBJ1-4; possibly TRBD1 for D (6 bases). The length of the CDR3 is 14 residues. The ends were cut back, 6 bases at V and 5 bases at J, with 13 bases in the middle. Germline CDR1 and CDR2: SGHVT and SQSDAQ.

In this sample, this clonotype turned up once. V usage is TRBV2 and J usage is TRBJ1-1; D not certain. V lost 11 bases, J lost 0 bases, and 16 bases lay in between. The CDR3 is 14 residues long. Per germline, CDR1 SNHLY and CDR2 FYNNEI. In DNA, the CDR3 is TGTGCCCACCCCTCAGTTACGATGAACACTGAAGCTTTCTTT. This encodes CAHPSVTMNTEAFF. Combining the CDR3 with reference TRBV2 and TRBJ1-1 gives the whole variable domain EPEVTQTPSHQVTQMGQEVILRCVPISNHLYFYWYRQILGQKVEFLVSFYNNEISEKSEIFDDQFSVERPDGSNFTLKIRSTKLEDSAMYFCAHPSVTMNTEAFFGQGTRLTVV.

This chain uses TRBV19 with TRBJ1-2; 7 bases align to TRBD1. This CDR3 has 14 residues. Trimming at V came to 8 bases and at J to 3 bases, leaving 9 bases not matched to a gene. Germline V gene sequence: CDR1 LNHDA, CDR2 SQIVND (reference sequence). This CDR3 is CASGEGTAYYGYTF. CDR3 coding DNA: TGTGCCAGTGGGGAAGGGACAGCTTACTATGGCTACACCTTC.

The chain uses TRBV4-1 and TRBJ1-2, with no clear D. Germline V gene lookup returns CDR1 MGHRA and CDR2 YSYEKL. V was trimmed by 3 bases and J by 7 bases, leaving 15 bases between them. This CDR3 is 14 amino acids long. The CDR3 here is CASSQDYLVPGYTF. The CDR3 DNA is TGCGCCAGCAGCCAGGATTATCTCGTCCCTGGCTACACCTTC.

This clonotype showed up many times. The J gene is TRBJ2-2, the V gene TRBV7-9; D remains unclear. CDR1 SEHNR and CDR2 FQNEAQ come from the germline V gene (reference sequence). CDR3 length: 12 residues. V lost 3 bases to trimming and J lost 5 bases, with 4 bases between them. CDR3 protein: CASSLRTGELFF. CDR3 DNA sequence: TGTGCCAGCAGCTTGCGAACCGGGGAGCTGTTTTTT.

This clonotype was found a few times. The V gene is TRBV2, the J gene TRBJ2-1; the match to TRBD1 covers 7 bases. CDR1 and CDR2 (germline): SNHLY, FYNNEI. CDR3 size: 15 residues. Trimming removed 3 bases from V and 2 bases from J; junction bases left unmatched: 4. The CDR3 DNA reads as TGTGCCAGCAGTGACGAGGGGGCGCCCTACAATGAGCAGTTCTTC. Amino acid sequence: CASSDEGAPYNEQFF.

This clonotype was picked up a small number of times. The chain recombines TRBV6-2 or TRBV6-3 with TRBJ2-1; D gene ambiguous. Germline V gene data show CDR1 as MNHEY and CDR2 as SVGEGT. With 2 bases removed from V and 6 bases from J, the gap between germline ends came to 8 bases. The CDR3 runs 13 residues. The CDR3 sequence: CASSYGLRNEQFF. The CDR3 region has the DNA TGTGCCAGCAGTTACGGGCTCCGCAATGAGCAGTTCTTC.

This sequence joins TRBV11-1 and TRBJ1-2; perhaps TRBD1 as D (5 bases). Per the germline V gene, CDR1 is SGHAT and CDR2 is FQDESV (reference sequence). The CDR3 has 13 residues. With 5 bases removed from V and 4 bases from J, the gap between germline ends came to 11 bases. The CDR3 loop reads CASSLGRPYGYTF. CDR3 bases: TGTGCCAGCAGCCTGGGACGGCCCTATGGCTACACCTTC.

In this sample, this clonotype turned up a few times. The chain is built from TRBV5-4 and TRBJ2-7; the D gene is possibly TRBD1 (5 bases). The CDR3 totals 14 residues. V shed 0 bases and J shed 6 bases, with 13 bases lying between them. CDR1 is SGHNT and CDR2 is YYREEE in the germline V gene (reference sequence). CDR3: CASSLAGSFTEQYF. As DNA, the CDR3 is TGTGCCAGCAGCTTGGCAGGGTCCTTTACCGAGCAGTACTTC.

The V gene is TRBV6-1, the J gene TRBJ2-1, with 13 nucleotides matching TRBD2. The germline gives CDR1 MNHNS, CDR2 SASEGT. Losses at the gene ends were 6 bases for V and 7 bases for J; bases not matched to a gene: 9. The CDR3 is 16 amino acids. The CDR3, as DNA: TGTGCCAGCAGACCCTTGACTAGCGGGGGGTGGAATGAGCAGTTCTTC. Protein: CASRPLTSGGWNEQFF.

This sequence joins TRBV10-3 and TRBJ2-1; TRBD2 is a possible D gene (5 bases). The CDR3 loop spans 15 amino acids. Germline CDR1 and CDR2: ENHRY and SYGVKD. V lost 2 bases to trimming and J lost 3 bases, with 11 bases between them. CDR3 bases: TGTGCCATCAGTGAGGATGGACTGATCTACAATGAGCAGTTCTTC. Translation gives CAISEDGLIYNEQFF.

This clonotype came up many times. The chain couples TRBV7-2 to TRBJ2-3; D is possibly TRBD2 (5 bases). Germline V gene data show CDR1 as SGHTA and CDR2 as FQGNSA. This CDR3 is built from 19 residues. The germline V and J ends were trimmed by 5 bases and 6 bases, with 30 bases remaining between them. The CDR3 sequence is CASSTRGGRRSWYGDTQYF. The CDR3 DNA reads TGTGCCAGCAGCACCCGGGGTGGTCGTAGGAGCTGGTATGGGGATACGCAGTATTTT. Full variable domain (remainder filled in from reference TRBV7-2 and TRBJ2-3): GAGVSQSPSNKVTEKGKDVELRCDPISGHTALYWYRQSLGQGLEFLIYFQGNSAPDKSGLPSDRFSAERTGGSVSTLTIQRTQQEDSAVYLCASSTRGGRRSWYGDTQYFGPGTRLTVL.